This T cell receptor (beta chain) was identified during a study of cytomegalovirus exposure and HLA in healthy donors. This clone was detected only once. A multiplex PCR was run with 60 Vbeta primers and 13 Jbeta primers. Sequencing was performed with immunoSEQ multiplex PCR; in TCRdb, only in-frame clones are kept and a portion is missing. Counted here are 76,000 or so clones, around 80% occurring once; the ten biggest clones make up 2.5%. CDR1 is MNHEY and CDR2 is SVGAGI in the germline V gene. With 1 base clipped from V and 5 bases from J, the junction kept 4 bases outside the gene matches. The CDR3 is 15 residues long.

The chain couples TRBV6-5 to TRBJ2-5, with 10 bases lining up with TRBD1. This TCR came from a man aged 30-40 years in good health and CMV-seronegative. Sequenced sample: PBMCs. Written as DNA, the CDR3 is TGTGCCAGCAGTTACTACGACAGGGGGCTGGAGACCCAGTACTTC. As protein: CASSYYDRGLETQYF.